This TCR beta chain was recorded in a study of cytomegalovirus exposure and HLA in healthy donors. The PCR was carried out with 60 Vbeta primers and 13 Jbeta primers. Some clones are missing from TCRdb's copy, which holds only in-frame ones; the method was immunoSEQ multiplex PCR. The repertoire holds around 150,000 clones, with roughly four fifths as singletons. With regard to this clone: No antigen is known for it.

The CDR3 extends over 14 amino acids. V dropped 4 bases and J dropped 7; count of bases not matched to a gene: 12. Germline assignment: CDR1 SQVTM and CDR2 ANQGSEA. Study-level findings and limits: In a later analysis, productive TCRs from donors in an Asian-associated ancestry cluster reportedly carried fewer N-insertions than the cohort mean. Some TCR beta chains (roughly 150 of them) were listed as cytomegalovirus-associated.

The sequenced sample consisted of PBMCs. The receptor was derived from a man aged 25-45 years in good health and CMV-seropositive. This chain uses TRBV29-1 with TRBJ2-5, with TRBD1 matching over 7 bases. CDR3 residues: CSVGPGQSTRTQYF. CDR3 nucleotides: TGCAGCGTTGGACCGGGACAGTCGACAAGGACCCAGTACTTC.